Below are 25 T cell receptor beta chains sequenced from a single sample in a study of control samples from healthy donors and cancer patients (dated by TCRdb to 2020 to 2021). The library relied on the immunoSEQ multiplex PCR assay. TCRdb stores this immuneACCESS table with in-frame sequences only. Part of the clones is absent; in the studies checked, under half of the shortfall reflects unresolved V genes, and no reason is known for the rest. Counted in this sample were approximately 82,000 clones; around 87% of them appeared once. The ten largest clones represent around 18% of the sample. The specimen sequenced was blood. The receptor set was obtained from a man between 50 and 59 years old in good health.

The V gene is TRBV28, the J gene TRBJ1-2; D unclear. V was cut by 2 bases and J by 6 bases, with 16 bases left in between. CDR1 is MDHEN, CDR2 SYDVKM, per germline. The CDR3 is 15 amino acids. The CDR3 sequence: CASSLRTGMWDGYTF. CDR3 nucleotide sequence: TGTGCCAGCAGTTTAAGGACGGGTATGTGGGATGGCTACACCTTC.

The genes are TRBV19 and TRBJ2-1, with 9 bases lining up with TRBD2. The CDR3 loop spans 14 amino acids. The germline V gene encodes CDR1 LNHDA and CDR2 SQIVND (reference sequence). The V and J ends lost 3 bases and 6 bases, in that order; junction bases with no gene match: 3. The CDR3 DNA sequence: TGTGCCAGTAGTATCACTAGCGGGTTCAATGAGCAGTTCTTC. It translates to CASSITSGFNEQFF.

The chain carries TRBV7-9 and TRBJ1-2; D gene uncertain. This CDR3 spans 14 amino acids. V lost 5 bases to trimming and J lost 4 bases, with 14 bases between them. Germline CDR1 reads SEHNR; CDR2 reads FQNEAQ (reference sequence). This CDR3 reads CASSAMGSTYGYTF. In DNA, the CDR3 is TGTGCCAGCAGCGCCATGGGCAGTACCTATGGCTACACCTTC.

The chain is built from TRBV7-2 and TRBJ2-1; D might be TRBD2 (5 bases). Germline V lookup: CDR1 SGHTA, CDR2 FQGNSA. Trimming removed 4 bases at V and 11 bases at J, with 12 bases between. The CDR3 is made up of 12 amino acids. The chain's CDR3 is CASSSSETKQFF. CDR3 nucleotide sequence: TGTGCCAGCAGCTCCTCGGAGACTAAGCAGTTCTTC.

The chain links TRBV7-2 to TRBJ2-7; 9 bases fit TRBD1. Germline CDR1 and CDR2: SGHTA and FQGNSA. The CDR3 spans 15 residues. V was pared by 4 bases and J by 5 bases, with 9 bases of the junction left unmatched. This CDR3 reads CASSSQGTGRDEQYF. The DNA for the CDR3 is TGTGCCAGCAGCTCACAGGGGACAGGGAGGGACGAGCAGTACTTC.

This clone has just a few counts. This rearrangement joins TRBV25-1 to TRBJ1-1; 8 nucleotides agree with TRBD1. Germline CDR1 MGHDK, CDR2 SYGVNS. The V segment lost 2 bases and the J segment 4 bases; nucleotides outside the gene matches: 9. The CDR3 covers 16 residues. The CDR3 bases are TGTGCCAGCAGTGAAAACGGACAGGGAGGGGGCACTGAAGCTTTCTTT. Translation: CASSENGQGGGTEAFF.

The gene calls are TRBV19 and TRBJ1-1; 9 bases line up with TRBD1. After removal of 5 bases from V and 10 bases from J, the junction contained 5 bases not matched to a gene. In germline, CDR1 is LNHDA, CDR2 SQIVND (reference sequence). This CDR3 is 12 amino acids long. CDR3 amino acids: CASSLQGQGAFF. In DNA, the CDR3 is TGTGCCAGTAGTCTCCAGGGACAGGGAGCTTTCTTT.

The V gene is TRBV4-2, the J gene TRBJ2-1; D uncertain. The CDR3 sequence is 17 residues long. The V and J ends lost 4 bases and 3 bases respectively, with 19 bases between them. The germline gives CDR1 LGHNA, CDR2 YNFKEQ. The CDR3 here is CASSRSSILGVYNEQFF. The DNA of the CDR3 is TGTGCCAGCAGCCGGAGCTCGATCCTGGGCGTCTACAATGAGCAGTTCTTC.

The DNA of the CDR3 is TGTGCCAGCAGTTACTCGATGGTGGGGGGGGCCCAGCCAATTGGCAATGAGCAGTTCTTC. Protein: CASSYSMVGGAQPIGNEQFF. The rearrangement links TRBV6-2 or TRBV6-3 to TRBJ2-1, with D perhaps matching TRBD2 (7 bases). Germline V gives CDR1 MNHEY, CDR2 SVGEGT. The CDR3 is made up of 20 amino acids. V was trimmed by 0 bases and J by 6 bases, leaving 27 bases between them.

The J gene is TRBJ2-1, the V gene TRBV27; 11 bases map to TRBD2. Germline V gene lookup returns CDR1 MNHEY and CDR2 SMNVEV (reference sequence). The CDR3 is made up of 16 amino acids. V lost 4 bases and J lost 2; bases outside the gene matches: 4. The CDR3 region has the DNA TGTGCCAGCAGTTCTTATAGCGGGAGGGCCTACAATGAGCAGTTCTTC. As protein: CASSSYSGRAYNEQFF.

The chain recombines TRBV10-1 with TRBJ1-4; D gene unclear. V dropped 2 bases and J dropped 10 bases, with 11 bases sitting between them. Per the germline V gene, CDR1 is WNHNN and CDR2 is SYGVQD (reference sequence). This CDR3 has 13 residues. DNA of the CDR3: TGCGCCAGCAGTGAGGCCGGAGTGGGAAAACTGTTTTTT. Protein product: CASSEAGVGKLFF.

The chain recombines TRBV2 with TRBJ1-4, with D unresolved. Germline CDR1 and CDR2: SNHLY and FYNNEI. CDR3 length: 13 amino acids. V lost 4 bases to trimming and J lost 8 bases, with 11 bases between them. The CDR3 sequence is CASSGRLEEKLFF. The CDR3, as DNA: TGTGCCAGCAGTGGCAGGCTAGAGGAAAAACTGTTTTTT.

The chain uses TRBV4-1 and TRBJ1-2; the D gene is possibly TRBD1 (6 bases). Germline loops: CDR1 MGHRA, CDR2 YSYEKL. This CDR3 spans 16 amino acids. V lost 1 base to trimming and J lost 4 bases, with 16 bases between them. CDR3 sequence: CASSQAGRQALYGYTF. CDR3 DNA: TGCGCCAGCAGCCAAGCGGGGAGACAGGCACTCTATGGCTACACCTTC.

This sequence joins TRBV6-6 and TRBJ2-1; perhaps TRBD1 as D (7 bases). CDR1 and CDR2 from the germline V gene are MNHNY and SVGAGI (reference sequence). The CDR3 has 14 residues. V was clipped by 2 bases and J by 6 bases, with 11 bases between them. The CDR3 DNA follows: TGTGCCAGCAGTTACGGGCAGGGGGGCAATGAGCAGTTCTTC. This translates into CASSYGQGGNEQFF.

V gene TRBV19 combines with J gene TRBJ1-2; D not resolved. The CDR3 runs to 12 residues. Germline CDR1 is LNHDA and CDR2 is SQIVND (reference sequence). V lost 3 bases to trimming and J lost 8 bases, with 10 bases between them. CDR3 residues: CASSINGRGYTF. Here the CDR3 DNA reads TGTGCCAGTAGTATCAACGGCCGCGGCTACACCTTC. Full variable domain (rest looked up from reference TRBV19 and TRBJ1-2): DGGITQSPKYLFRKEGQNVTLSCEQNLNHDAMYWYRQDPGQGLRLIYYSQIVNDFQKGDIAEGYSVSREKKESFPLTVTSAQKNPTAFYLCASSINGRGYTFGSGTRLTVV.

V usage is TRBV2 and J usage is TRBJ2-4; possibly TRBD1 for D (7 bases). The CDR3 totals 16 residues. CDR1 is SNHLY, CDR2 FYNNEI, per germline. V was pared by 1 base and J by 2 bases, with 12 bases between. The CDR3 region is CASSEDSGGTKNIQYF. The DNA for the CDR3 is TGTGCCAGCAGTGAAGATTCAGGGGGGACCAAAAACATTCAGTACTTC.

V and J are TRBV29-1 and TRBJ1-2; D ambiguous. The CDR3 has 12 residues. Per the germline V gene, CDR1 is SQVTM and CDR2 is ANQGSEA. The V and J ends lost 6 bases and 4 bases respectively, with 12 bases between them. The CDR3 region is CSVPEGSYGYTF. Written as DNA, the CDR3 is TGCAGCGTCCCGGAGGGAAGCTATGGCTACACCTTC.

This clone was observed once. This CDR3 reads CASRPQGAGNTEAFF. CDR3 DNA sequence: TGTGCCAGCAGACCACAGGGGGCGGGGAACACTGAAGCTTTCTTT. The chain carries TRBV6-6 and TRBJ1-1; 9 bases match TRBD1. This CDR3 has 15 amino acids. The V segment lost 6 bases and the J segment 1 base; nucleotides outside the gene matches: 6. Germline V lookup: CDR1 MNHNY, CDR2 SVGAGI (reference sequence).

On this clone itself: Germline and junction disagree at one end, which may indicate a read error. The chain carries TRBV4-1 and TRBJ1-4; unclear D gene. The CDR3 is made up of 17 amino acids. The V gene's germline CDR1 is MGHRA and CDR2 YSYEKL. The CDR3 DNA follows: TGCGCCAGCAGCCAAGGGGGAAGCCTCTCAACTAATGAAAAACTGCTTTTT. It is translated as CASSQGGSLSTNEKLLF.

V usage is TRBV6-4 and J usage is TRBJ2-3; possibly TRBD1 for D (5 bases). Per germline, CDR1 MRHNA and CDR2 SNTAGT. The CDR3 loop spans 13 amino acids. Deletions cut 4 bases from V and 5 bases from J, with 10 bases between. The CDR3 DNA is TGTGCCAGCAGTGTGGGGCCAGAAGATACGCAGTATTTT. As protein: CASSVGPEDTQYF.

The chain employs TRBV27 and TRBJ2-3, with 11 bases lining up with TRBD2. The CDR3 extends over 14 amino acids. Per germline, CDR1 MNHEY and CDR2 SMNVEV (reference sequence). V lost 7 bases, J lost 8 bases, and 8 bases stayed unmatched. CDR3: CASTIAGGLFTQYF. Written as DNA, the CDR3 is TGTGCCAGCACTATAGCGGGGGGGCTCTTTACGCAGTATTTT.

The genes are TRBV11-2 and TRBJ1-2; possibly TRBD1 for D (5 bases). Germline V CDR1 and CDR2: SGHAT, FQNNGV. This CDR3 is built from 15 residues. Trimming cost V 0 bases and J 7 bases, with 15 bases left between them. The CDR3 here is CASSLDLGAIGGYTF. The CDR3 DNA follows: TGTGCCAGCAGCTTAGATTTAGGGGCTATCGGTGGCTACACCTTC.

The rearrangement links TRBV9 to TRBJ2-1, with TRBD2 matching 7 bases. Looked up from germline, CDR1 is SGDLS and CDR2 is YYNGEE. This CDR3 region has 14 residues. Germline trimming cut 4 bases from V and 5 bases from J; bases unmatched to any gene: 6. DNA for the CDR3: TGTGCCAGCAGCATAACTAGCGTCAACAATGAGCAGTTCTTC. Amino acid sequence: CASSITSVNNEQFF.

The V call is TRBV6-5, the J call TRBJ2-1; 7 nucleotides line up with TRBD2. Looked up from germline, CDR1 is MNHEY and CDR2 is SVGAGI. The CDR3 covers 13 residues. J gave up 9 bases and V 9 bases, and 11 bases lay outside the gene matches. DNA for the CDR3: TGTGCCAGGGGGGGGGACTACCGGAGTGAGCAGTTCTTC. Amino acids: CARGGDYRSEQFF.

The chain's CDR3 is CASSLAFGDGYTF. Written as DNA, the CDR3 is TGTGCCAGCAGCTTAGCTTTTGGAGACGGCTACACCTTC. This rearrangement joins TRBV7-6 to TRBJ1-2; D is uncertain. Germline loops: CDR1 SGHVS, CDR2 FNYEAQ. The CDR3 extends over 13 amino acids. V was clipped by 0 bases and J by 8 bases, with 10 bases between them.